This T cell receptor beta chain was sequenced for a study of T cells in Graves' hyperthyroidism and ophthalmopathy. Regarding the study as a whole: Most clonotypes that expanded in the thyroid above 0.001 also showed up in blood.

Amplified TCR beta CDR3 regions derived from RNA transcripts. Using the HTBI primer set, a first-round RT-PCR was run on the TCR CDR3. TCRdb itself ran the multiplex PCR reads through MiXCR, one entry per CDR3 protein. The sample lists over 500,000 distinct CDR3 sequences, 35% to 50% seen once, with around two fifths in the top ten. A note on this clonotype: The target antigen is unknown.

Looked up from germline, CDR1 is SGHAT and CDR2 is FQNNGV. The CDR3 loop spans 13 amino acids. J lost 11 bases, V lost 6 bases, and 9 bases had no gene match. Exclusion of patients followed from uncontrolled infection, other autoimmune disease, pregnancy or lactation. Based on clinical symptoms, serum thyroxine and TRAb, thyroid ultrasound and orbital computed tomography, diagnoses were reached. The J gene is TRBJ1-5, the V gene TRBV11-2; 8 bases map to TRBD1. The TCR was taken from an adult woman with Graves' disease, either hyperthyroidism or ophthalmopathy (not recorded which). What was sequenced was peripheral blood or thyroid tissue (not recorded which). Written as DNA, the CDR3 is TGTGCCAGCAGTTTGACAGGGGTGCAGACCCAGCATTTT. Encoded protein: CASSLTGVQTQHF.